This T cell receptor (beta chain) was identified in a study of T cell repertoires in cytomegalovirus infection. Germline V CDR1 and CDR2: SGHVS, FNYEAQ. This CDR3 contains 14 residues. In the case of this clonotype: Its antigen is still unknown. At one end, the junction sequence differs from germline, possibly due to a read error.

TCRdb redid the calling of the reads with MiXCR, one entry per CDR3 protein. This table holds 700,000 to 850,000 distinct CDR3 sequences, 32% found once. The input for sequencing was cultured CD8+ T cells from PBMCs, taken from culture after CMV antigen stimulation. The sequence came from a human donor in good health (CMV status not recorded). Some clones in this sample may be carry-over from other donors' samples. V is TRBV7-6 and J is TRBJ2-1; TRBD2 is a possible D gene (6 bases). The DNA of the CDR3 is TGTGTCAGCAGCTTATGGGGGGAGAGGAATGAGCAGTTCTTC. Its protein is CVSSLWGERNEQFF.